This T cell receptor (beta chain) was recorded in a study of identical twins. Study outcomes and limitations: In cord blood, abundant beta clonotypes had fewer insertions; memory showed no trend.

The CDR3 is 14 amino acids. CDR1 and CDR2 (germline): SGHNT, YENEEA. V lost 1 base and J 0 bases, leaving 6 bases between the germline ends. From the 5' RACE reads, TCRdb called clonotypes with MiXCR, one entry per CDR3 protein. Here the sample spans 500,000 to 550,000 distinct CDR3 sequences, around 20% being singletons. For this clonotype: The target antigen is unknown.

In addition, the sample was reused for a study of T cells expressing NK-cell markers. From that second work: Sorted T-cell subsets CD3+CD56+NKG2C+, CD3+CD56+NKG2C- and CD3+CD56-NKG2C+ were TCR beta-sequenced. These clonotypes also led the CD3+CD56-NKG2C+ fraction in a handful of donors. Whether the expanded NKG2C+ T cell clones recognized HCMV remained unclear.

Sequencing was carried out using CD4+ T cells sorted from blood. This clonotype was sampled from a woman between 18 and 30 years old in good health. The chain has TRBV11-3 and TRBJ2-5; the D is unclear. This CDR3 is CASSLGPNQETQYF. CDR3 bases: TGTGCCAGCAGCTTAGGTCCGAACCAAGAGACCCAGTACTTC.